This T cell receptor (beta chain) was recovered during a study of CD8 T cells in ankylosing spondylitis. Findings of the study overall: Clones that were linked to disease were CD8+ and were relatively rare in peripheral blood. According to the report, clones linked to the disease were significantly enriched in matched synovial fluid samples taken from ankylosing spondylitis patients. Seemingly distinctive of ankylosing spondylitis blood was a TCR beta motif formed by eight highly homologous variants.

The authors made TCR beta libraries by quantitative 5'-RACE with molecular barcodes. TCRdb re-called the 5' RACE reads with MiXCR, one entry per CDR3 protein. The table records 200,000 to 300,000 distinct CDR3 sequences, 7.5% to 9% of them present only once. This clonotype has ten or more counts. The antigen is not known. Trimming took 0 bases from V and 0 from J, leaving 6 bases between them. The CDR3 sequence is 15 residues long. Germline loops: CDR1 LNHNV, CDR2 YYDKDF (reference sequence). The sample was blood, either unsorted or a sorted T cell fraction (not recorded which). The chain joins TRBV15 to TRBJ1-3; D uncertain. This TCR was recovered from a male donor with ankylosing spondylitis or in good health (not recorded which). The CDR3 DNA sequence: TGTGCCACCAGCAGAGATCGGACCTCTGGAAACACCATATATTTT. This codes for CATSRDRTSGNTIYF.